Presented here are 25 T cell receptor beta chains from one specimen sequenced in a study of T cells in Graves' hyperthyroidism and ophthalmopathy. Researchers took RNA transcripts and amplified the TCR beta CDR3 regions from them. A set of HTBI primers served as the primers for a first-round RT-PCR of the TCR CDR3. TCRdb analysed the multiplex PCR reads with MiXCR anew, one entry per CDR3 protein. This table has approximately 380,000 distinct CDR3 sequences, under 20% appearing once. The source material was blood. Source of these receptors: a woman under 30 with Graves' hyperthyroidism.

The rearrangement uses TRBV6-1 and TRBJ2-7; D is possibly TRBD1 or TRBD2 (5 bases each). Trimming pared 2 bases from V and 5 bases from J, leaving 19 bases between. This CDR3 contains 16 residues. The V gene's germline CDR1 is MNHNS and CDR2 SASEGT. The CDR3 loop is CASSERLGTGSDEQYF. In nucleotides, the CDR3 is TGTGCCAGCAGTGAACGCCTCGGGACGGGTTCAGACGAGCAGTACTTC.

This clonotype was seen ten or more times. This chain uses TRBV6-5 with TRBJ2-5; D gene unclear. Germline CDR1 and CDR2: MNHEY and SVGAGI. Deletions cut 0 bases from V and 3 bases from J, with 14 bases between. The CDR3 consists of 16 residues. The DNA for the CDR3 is TGTGCCAGCAGTTACTCGATGGTTGAGAGTGAAGAGACCCAGTACTTC. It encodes CASSYSMVESEETQYF.

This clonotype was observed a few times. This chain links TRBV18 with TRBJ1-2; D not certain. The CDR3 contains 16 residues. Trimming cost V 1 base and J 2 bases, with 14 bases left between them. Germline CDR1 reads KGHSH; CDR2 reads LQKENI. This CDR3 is CASSPLKAGGNYGYTF. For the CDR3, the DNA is TGTGCCAGCTCACCACTCAAGGCCGGCGGGAACTATGGCTACACCTTC. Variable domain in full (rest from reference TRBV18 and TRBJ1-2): NAGVMQNPRHLVRRRGQEARLRCSPMKGHSHVYWYRQLPEEGLKFMVYLQKENIIDESGMPKERFSAEFPKEGPSILRIQQVVRGDSAAYFCASSPLKAGGNYGYTFGSGTRLTVV.

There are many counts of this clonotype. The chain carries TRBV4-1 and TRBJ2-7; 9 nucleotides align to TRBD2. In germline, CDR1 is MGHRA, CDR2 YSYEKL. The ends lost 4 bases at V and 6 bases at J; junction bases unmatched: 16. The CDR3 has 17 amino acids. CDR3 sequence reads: CASSLRDGLALPSEQYF. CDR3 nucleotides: TGCGCCAGCAGCCTGAGAGACGGACTAGCGTTACCATCCGAGCAGTACTTC.

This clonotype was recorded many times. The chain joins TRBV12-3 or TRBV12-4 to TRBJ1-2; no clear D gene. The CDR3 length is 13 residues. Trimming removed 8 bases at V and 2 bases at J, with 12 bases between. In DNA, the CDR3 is TGTGCCAGCGGTCCCACGGGGAACTATGGCTACACCTTC. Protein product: CASGPTGNYGYTF.

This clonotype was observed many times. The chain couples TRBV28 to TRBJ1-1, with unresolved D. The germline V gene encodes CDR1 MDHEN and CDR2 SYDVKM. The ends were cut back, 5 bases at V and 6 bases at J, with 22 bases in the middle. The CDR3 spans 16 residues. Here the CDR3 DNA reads TGTGCCAGCAGTACGGGGAGGACGGACGTTGTGCCTGAAGCTTTCTTT. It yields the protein CASSTGRTDVVPEAFF.

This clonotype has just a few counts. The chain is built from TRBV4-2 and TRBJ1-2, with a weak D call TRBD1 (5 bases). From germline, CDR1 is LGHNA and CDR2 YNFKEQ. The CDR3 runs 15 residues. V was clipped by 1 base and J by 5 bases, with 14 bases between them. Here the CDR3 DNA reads TGTGCCAGCAGCCAAGGGGAGGGGAATCGGTATGGCTACACCTTC. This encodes CASSQGEGNRYGYTF.

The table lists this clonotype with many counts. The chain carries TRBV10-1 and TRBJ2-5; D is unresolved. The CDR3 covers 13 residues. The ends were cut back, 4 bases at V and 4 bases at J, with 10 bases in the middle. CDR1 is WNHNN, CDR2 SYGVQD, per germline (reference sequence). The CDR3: CASSAQRGETQYF. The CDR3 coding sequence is TGCGCCAGCAGTGCCCAGCGAGGAGAGACCCAGTACTTC.

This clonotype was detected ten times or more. DNA for the CDR3: TGCGCCAGCAGCTTGGATAGCCCTGGAAACACCATATATTTT. Protein: CASSLDSPGNTIYF. This sequence joins TRBV5-1 and TRBJ1-3; no clear D. The CDR3 runs 14 residues. Germline V gene data show CDR1 as SGHRS and CDR2 as YFSETQ. The V end was cut by 0 bases, the J end by 2 bases, with 6 bases between.

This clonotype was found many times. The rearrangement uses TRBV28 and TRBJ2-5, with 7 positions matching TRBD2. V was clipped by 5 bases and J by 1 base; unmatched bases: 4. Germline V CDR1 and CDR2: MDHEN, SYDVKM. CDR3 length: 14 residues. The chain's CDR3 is CASSGRGFQETQYF. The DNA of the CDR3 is TGTGCCAGCAGTGGGCGGGGGTTCCAAGAGACCCAGTACTTC.

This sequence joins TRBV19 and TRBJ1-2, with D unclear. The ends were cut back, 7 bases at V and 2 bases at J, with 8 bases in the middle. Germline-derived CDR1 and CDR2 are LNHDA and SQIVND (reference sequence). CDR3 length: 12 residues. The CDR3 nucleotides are TGTGCCAGTAAAAAAACAAACTATGGCTACACCTTC. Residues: CASKKTNYGYTF.

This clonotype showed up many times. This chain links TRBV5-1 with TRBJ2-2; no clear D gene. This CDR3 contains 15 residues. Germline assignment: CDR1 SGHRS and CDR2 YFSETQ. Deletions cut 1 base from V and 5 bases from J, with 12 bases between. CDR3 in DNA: TGCGCCAGCAGCTTGACGTGGGCGCAGACCGGGGAGCTGTTTTTT. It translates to CASSLTWAQTGELFF.

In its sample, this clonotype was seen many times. The CDR3 region has the DNA TGTGCCAGCAACCCAGTCAGAAGAGGCTATGGCTACACCTTC. This encodes CASNPVRRGYGYTF. This chain links TRBV7-9 with TRBJ1-2; D call uncertain. This CDR3 is built from 14 residues. Germline CDR1 SEHNR, CDR2 FQNEAQ (reference sequence). Between the trimmed V and J ends, which lost 7 bases and 4 bases, there was a span of 16 bases.

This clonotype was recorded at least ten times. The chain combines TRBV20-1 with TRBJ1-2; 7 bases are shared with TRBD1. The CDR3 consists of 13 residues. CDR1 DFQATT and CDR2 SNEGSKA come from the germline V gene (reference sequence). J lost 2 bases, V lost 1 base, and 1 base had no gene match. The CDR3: CSARVDRNYGYTF. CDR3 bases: TGCAGTGCTAGAGTGGACAGGAACTATGGCTACACCTTC.

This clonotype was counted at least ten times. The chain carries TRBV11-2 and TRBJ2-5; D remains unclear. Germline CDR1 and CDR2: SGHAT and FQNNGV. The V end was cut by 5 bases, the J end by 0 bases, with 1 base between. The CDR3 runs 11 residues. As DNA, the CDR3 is TGTGCCAGCAGCCACCAAGAGACCCAGTACTTC. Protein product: CASSHQETQYF.

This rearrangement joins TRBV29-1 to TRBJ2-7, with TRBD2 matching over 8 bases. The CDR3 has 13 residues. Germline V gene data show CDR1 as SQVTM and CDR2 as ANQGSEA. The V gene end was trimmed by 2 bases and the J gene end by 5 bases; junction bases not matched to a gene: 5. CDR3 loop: CSVELGGGNEQYF. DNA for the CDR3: TGCAGCGTTGAATTGGGCGGGGGGAACGAGCAGTACTTC.

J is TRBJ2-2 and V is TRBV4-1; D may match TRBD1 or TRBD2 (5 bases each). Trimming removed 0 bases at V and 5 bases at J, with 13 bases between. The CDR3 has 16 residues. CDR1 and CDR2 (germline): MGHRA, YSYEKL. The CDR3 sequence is CASSQDPGTSTGELFF. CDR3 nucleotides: TGCGCCAGCAGCCAAGATCCGGGGACGTCTACCGGGGAGCTGTTTTTT.

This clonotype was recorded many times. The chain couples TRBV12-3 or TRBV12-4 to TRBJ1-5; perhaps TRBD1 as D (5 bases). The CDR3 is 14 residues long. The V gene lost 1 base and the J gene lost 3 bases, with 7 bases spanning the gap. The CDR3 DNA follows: TGTGCCAGCAGTTTAGGGGGGATCAATCAGCCCCAGCATTTT. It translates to CASSLGGINQPQHF.

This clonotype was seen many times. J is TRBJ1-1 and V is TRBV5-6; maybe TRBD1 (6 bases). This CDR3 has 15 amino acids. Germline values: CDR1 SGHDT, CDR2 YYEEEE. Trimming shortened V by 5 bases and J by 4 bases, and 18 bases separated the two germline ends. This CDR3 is CASRPDSQVITEAFF. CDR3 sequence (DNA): TGTGCCAGCAGACCGGACAGTCAGGTGATCACTGAAGCTTTCTTT.

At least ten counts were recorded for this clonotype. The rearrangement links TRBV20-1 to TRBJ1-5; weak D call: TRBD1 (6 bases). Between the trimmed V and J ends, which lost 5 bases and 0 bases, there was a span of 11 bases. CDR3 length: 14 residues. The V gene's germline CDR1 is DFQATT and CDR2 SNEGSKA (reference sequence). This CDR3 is CSARDIPSNQPQHF. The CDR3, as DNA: TGCAGTGCTCGGGACATACCTAGCAATCAGCCCCAGCATTTT.

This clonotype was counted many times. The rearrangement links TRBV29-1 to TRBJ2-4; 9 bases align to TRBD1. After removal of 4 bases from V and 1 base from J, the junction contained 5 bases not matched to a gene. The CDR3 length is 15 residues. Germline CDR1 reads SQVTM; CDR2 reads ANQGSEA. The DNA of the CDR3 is TGCAGCGTTGGGATCGGGACAGGGGCCAAAAACATTCAGTACTTC. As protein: CSVGIGTGAKNIQYF.

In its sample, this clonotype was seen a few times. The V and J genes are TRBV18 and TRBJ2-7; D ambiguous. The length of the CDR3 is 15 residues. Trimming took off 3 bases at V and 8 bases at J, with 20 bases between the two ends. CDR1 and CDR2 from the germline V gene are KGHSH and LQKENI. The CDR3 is CASSPKMSNIHKQYF. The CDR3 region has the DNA TGTGCCAGCTCACCGAAGATGAGTAACATCCACAAGCAGTACTTC.

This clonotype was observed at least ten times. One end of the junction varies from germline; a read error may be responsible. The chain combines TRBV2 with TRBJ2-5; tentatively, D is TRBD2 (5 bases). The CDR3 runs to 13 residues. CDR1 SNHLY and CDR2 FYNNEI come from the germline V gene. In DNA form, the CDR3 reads TGTACCAGCACAAGGGAGATCCAAGAGACCCAGTACTTC. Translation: CTSTREIQETQYF. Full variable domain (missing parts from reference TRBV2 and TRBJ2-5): EPEVTQTPSHQVTQMGQEVILRCVPISNHLYFYWYRQILGQKVEFLVSFYNNEISEKSEIFDDQFSVERPDGSNFTLKIRSTKLEDSAMYFCTSTREIQETQYFGPGTRLLVL.

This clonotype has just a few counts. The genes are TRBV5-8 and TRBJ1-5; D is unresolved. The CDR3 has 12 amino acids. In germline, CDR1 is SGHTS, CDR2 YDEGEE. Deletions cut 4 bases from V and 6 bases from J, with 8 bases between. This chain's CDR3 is CASSPRSQPQHF. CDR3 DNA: TGTGCCAGCAGCCCCCGGAGTCAGCCCCAGCATTTT.

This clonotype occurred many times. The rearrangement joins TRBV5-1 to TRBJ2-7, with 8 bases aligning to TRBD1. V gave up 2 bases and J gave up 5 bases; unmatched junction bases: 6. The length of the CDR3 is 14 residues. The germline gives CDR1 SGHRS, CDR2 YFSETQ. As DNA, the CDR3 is TGCGCCAGCAGCTTCGGACAGGGTACCCACGAGCAGTACTTC. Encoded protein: CASSFGQGTHEQYF.